This TCR beta chain was sequenced for a study of a mutant IDH1 vaccine in newly diagnosed glioma. Across the study: First vaccine doses came 4-6 weeks after radiotherapy alone, or with temozolomide cycles. Among treated patients, around 62% were male and approximately 40% female, and mean age was roughly 40 years.

Between the trimmed V and J ends, which lost 0 bases and 0 bases, there was a span of 3 bases. This CDR3 spans 14 amino acids. The germline V gene has CDR1 SNHLY and CDR2 FYNNEI. Data came from immunoSEQ multiplex PCR; TCRdb stores just in-frame clones and leaves some out. The data contain about 56,000 clones, less than 90% of them singletons. Stated time point: week 47, end of study. In every dose of vaccine, 300 ug of mutant IDH1 20-mer peptide was given alongside topical imiquimod. About this clone: Its target is unknown.

The sample was PBMCs, taken from a glioma patient whose treatment included an IDH1 peptide vaccine. The chain is built from TRBV2 and TRBJ1-3; unclear D gene. The clonotype comes from a woman in her forties or fifties with glioma. The CDR3 protein is CASSEAFSGNTIYF. The DNA for the CDR3 is TGTGCCAGCAGTGAAGCGTTCTCTGGAAACACCATATATTTT.